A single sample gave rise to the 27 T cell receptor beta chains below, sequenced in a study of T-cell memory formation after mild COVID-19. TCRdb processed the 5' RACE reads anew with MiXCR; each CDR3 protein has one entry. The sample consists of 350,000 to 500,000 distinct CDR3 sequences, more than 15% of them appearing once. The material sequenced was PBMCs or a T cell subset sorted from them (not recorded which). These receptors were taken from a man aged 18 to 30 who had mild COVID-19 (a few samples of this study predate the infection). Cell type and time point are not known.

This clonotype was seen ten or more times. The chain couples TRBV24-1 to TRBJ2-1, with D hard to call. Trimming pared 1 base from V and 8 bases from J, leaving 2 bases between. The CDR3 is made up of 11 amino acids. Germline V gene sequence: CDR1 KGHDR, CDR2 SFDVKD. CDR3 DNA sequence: TGTGCCACCAGTGATTTCTATGAGCAGTTCTTC. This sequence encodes CATSDFYEQFF.

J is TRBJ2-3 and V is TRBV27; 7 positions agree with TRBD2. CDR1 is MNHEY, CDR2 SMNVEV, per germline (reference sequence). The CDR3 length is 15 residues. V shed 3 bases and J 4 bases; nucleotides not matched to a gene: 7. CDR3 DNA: TGTGCCAGCAGTTTTGGAGCGGCGGGGGCAGATACGCAGTATTTT. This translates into CASSFGAAGADTQYF.

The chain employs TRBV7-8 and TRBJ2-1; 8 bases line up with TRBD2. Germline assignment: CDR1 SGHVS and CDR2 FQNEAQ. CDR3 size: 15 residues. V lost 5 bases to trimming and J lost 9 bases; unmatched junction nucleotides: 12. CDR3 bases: TGTGCCAGCAGCCGGGGGGGAGCGGGGAGAAGTGAGCAGTTCTTC. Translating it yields CASSRGGAGRSEQFF. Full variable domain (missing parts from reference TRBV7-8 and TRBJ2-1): GAGVSQSPRYKVAKRGQDVALRCDPISGHVSLFWYQQALGQGPEFLTYFQNEAQLDKSGLPSDRFFAERPEGSVSTLKIQRTQQEDSAVYLCASSRGGAGRSEQFFGPGTRLTVL.

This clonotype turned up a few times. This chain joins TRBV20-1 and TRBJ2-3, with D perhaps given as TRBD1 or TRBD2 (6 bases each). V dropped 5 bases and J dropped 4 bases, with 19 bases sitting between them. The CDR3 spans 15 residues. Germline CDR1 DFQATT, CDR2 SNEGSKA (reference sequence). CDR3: CSAEEGGPIADTQYF. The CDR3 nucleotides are TGCAGTGCTGAGGAAGGGGGGCCTATCGCAGATACGCAGTATTTT.

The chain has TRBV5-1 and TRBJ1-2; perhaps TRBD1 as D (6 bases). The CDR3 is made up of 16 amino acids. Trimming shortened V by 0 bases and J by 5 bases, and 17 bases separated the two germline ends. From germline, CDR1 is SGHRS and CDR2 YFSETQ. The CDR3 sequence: CASSLAPSRGQYGYTF. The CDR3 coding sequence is TGCGCCAGCAGCTTGGCCCCCTCGAGGGGACAATATGGCTACACCTTC.

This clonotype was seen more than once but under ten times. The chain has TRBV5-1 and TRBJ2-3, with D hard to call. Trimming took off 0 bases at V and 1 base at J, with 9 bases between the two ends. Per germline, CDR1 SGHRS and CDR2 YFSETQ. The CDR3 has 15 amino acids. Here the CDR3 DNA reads TGCGCCAGCAGCTTGGTACCCAGTCGCACAGATACGCAGTATTTT. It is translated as CASSLVPSRTDTQYF. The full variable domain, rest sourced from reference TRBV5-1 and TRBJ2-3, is KAGVTQTPRYLIKTRGQQVTLSCSPISGHRSVSWYQQTPGQGLQFLFEYFSETQRNKGNFPGRFSGRQFSNSRSEMNVSTLELGDSALYLCASSLVPSRTDTQYFGPGTRLTVL.

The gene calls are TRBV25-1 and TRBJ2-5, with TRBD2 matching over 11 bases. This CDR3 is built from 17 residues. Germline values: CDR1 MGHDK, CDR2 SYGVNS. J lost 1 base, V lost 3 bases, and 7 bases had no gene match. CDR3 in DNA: TGTGCCAGCAGTGACCCCTCTAGCGGGGGGCCCCAAGAGACCCAGTACTTC. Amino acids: CASSDPSSGGPQETQYF.

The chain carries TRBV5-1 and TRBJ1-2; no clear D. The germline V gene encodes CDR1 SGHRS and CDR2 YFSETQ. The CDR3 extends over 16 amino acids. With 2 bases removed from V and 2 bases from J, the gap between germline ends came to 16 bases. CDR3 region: CASSFNPGAENYGYTF. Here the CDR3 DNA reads TGCGCCAGCAGCTTCAATCCGGGAGCCGAGAACTATGGCTACACCTTC.

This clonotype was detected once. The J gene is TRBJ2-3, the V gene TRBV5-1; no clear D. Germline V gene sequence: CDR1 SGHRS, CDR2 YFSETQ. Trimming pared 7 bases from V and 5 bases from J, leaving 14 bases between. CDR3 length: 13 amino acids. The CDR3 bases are TGCGCCAGCGGAATTAACTGGGTAGATACGCAGTATTTT. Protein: CASGINWVDTQYF.

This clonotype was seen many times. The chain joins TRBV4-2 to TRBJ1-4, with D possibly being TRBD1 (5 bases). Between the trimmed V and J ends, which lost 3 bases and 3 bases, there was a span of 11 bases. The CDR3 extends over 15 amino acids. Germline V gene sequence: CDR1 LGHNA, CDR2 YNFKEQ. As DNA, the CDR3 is TGTGCCAGCAGCCACTGGGGGGGTTCTAATGAAAAACTGTTTTTT. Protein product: CASSHWGGSNEKLFF.

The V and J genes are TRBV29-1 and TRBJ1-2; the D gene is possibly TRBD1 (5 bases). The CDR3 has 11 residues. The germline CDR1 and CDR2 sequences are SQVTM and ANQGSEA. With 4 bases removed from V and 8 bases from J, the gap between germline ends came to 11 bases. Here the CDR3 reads CSVGPGLGYTF. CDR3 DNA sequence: TGCAGCGTTGGGCCAGGGTTGGGCTACACCTTC.

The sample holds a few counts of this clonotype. For the CDR3, the DNA is TGTGCCAGCAGCTTCTTTGGCGCCGGGGAGCTGTTTTTT. It specifies CASSFFGAGELFF. The chain employs TRBV5-5 and TRBJ2-2, with no clear D. This CDR3 spans 13 amino acids. V lost 2 bases and J lost 6, with 8 bases in between. The V gene's germline CDR1 is SGHKS and CDR2 YYEKEE (reference sequence).

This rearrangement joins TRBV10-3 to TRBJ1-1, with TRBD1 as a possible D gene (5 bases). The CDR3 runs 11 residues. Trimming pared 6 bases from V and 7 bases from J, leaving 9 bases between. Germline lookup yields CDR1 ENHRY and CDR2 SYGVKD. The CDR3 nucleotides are TGTGCCATCAGCTCAGGGTTTGAAGCTTTCTTT. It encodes CAISSGFEAFF.

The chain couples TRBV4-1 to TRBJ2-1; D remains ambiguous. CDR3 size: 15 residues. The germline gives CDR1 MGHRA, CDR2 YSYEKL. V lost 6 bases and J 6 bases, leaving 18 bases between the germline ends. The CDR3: CASSLPGALRNEQFF. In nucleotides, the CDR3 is TGCGCCAGCAGTCTTCCAGGCGCTCTACGCAATGAGCAGTTCTTC.

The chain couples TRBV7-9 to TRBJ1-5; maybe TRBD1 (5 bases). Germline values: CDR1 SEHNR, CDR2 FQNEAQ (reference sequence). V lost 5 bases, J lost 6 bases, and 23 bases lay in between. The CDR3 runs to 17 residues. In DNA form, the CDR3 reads TGTGCCAGCAGCCCCTCTCTTAGCGGGGGTCTGGGTCAGCCCCAGCATTTT. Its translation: CASSPSLSGGLGQPQHF.

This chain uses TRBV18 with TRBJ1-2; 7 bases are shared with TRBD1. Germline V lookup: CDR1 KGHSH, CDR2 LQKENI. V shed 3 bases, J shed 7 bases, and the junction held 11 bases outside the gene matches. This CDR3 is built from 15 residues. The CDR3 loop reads CASSPGGGGGGGYTF. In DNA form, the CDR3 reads TGTGCCAGCTCACCGGGAGGAGGGGGCGGCGGTGGCTACACCTTC. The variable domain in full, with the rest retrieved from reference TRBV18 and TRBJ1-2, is NAGVMQNPRHLVRRRGQEARLRCSPMKGHSHVYWYRQLPEEGLKFMVYLQKENIIDESGMPKERFSAEFPKEGPSILRIQQVVRGDSAAYFCASSPGGGGGGGYTFGSGTRLTVV.

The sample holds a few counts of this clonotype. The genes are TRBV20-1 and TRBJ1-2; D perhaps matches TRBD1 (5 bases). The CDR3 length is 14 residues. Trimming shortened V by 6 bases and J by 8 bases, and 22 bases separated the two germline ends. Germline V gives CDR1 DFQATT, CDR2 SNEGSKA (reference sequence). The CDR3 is CSARDGTDREGYTF. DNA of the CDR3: TGCAGTGCGCGAGATGGGACGGACCGCGAAGGCTACACCTTC.

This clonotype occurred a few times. The CDR3 is CASSYSGAAASGNTIYF. CDR3 coding DNA: TGTGCCAGCAGTTACTCAGGGGCGGCGGCCTCTGGAAACACCATATATTTT. The J gene is TRBJ1-3, the V gene TRBV6-5; a weak D match, TRBD1 (5 bases). The V end lost 0 bases, the J end lost 0 bases, and 12 bases lay between the germline ends. CDR1 and CDR2 (germline): MNHEY, SVGAGI. The CDR3 extends over 17 amino acids.

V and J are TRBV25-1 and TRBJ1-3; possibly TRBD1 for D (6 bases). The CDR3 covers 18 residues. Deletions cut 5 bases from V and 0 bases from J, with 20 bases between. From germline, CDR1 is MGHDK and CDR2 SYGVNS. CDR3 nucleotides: TGTGCCAGCAGTCCCTGGGGGGGGGGCGGCTTCTCTGGAAACACCATATATTTT. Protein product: CASSPWGGGGFSGNTIYF.

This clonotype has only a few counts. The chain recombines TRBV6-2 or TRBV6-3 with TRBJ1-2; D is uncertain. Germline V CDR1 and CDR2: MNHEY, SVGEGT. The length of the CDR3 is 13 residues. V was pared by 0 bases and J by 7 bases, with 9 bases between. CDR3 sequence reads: CASSYSRAAGYTF. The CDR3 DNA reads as TGTGCCAGCAGTTACTCACGGGCGGCTGGCTACACCTTC.

The CDR3 spells CASSVGKLAGGQTDTQYF. The CDR3 DNA reads as TGTGCCAGCAGCGTAGGAAAACTAGCGGGGGGCCAAACAGATACGCAGTATTTT. The chain links TRBV9 to TRBJ2-3, with 12 bases that match TRBD2. The germline V gene has CDR1 SGDLS and CDR2 YYNGEE. The V and J ends lost 0 bases and 3 bases, in that order; junction bases with no gene match: 8. The CDR3 consists of 18 residues.

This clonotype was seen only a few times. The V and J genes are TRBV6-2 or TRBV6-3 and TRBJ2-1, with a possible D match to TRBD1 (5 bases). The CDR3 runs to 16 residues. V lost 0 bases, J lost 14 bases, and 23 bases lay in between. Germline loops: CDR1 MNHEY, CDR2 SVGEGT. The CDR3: CASSYSFARGQSSEFF. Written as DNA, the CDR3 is TGTGCCAGCAGTTACTCGTTCGCGAGAGGACAATCAAGTGAGTTCTTC.

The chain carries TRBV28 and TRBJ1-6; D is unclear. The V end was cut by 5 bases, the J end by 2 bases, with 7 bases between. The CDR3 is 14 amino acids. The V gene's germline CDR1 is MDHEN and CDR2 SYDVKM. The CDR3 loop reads CASSPLTYNSPLHF. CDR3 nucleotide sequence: TGTGCCAGCAGTCCTCTCACCTATAATTCACCCCTCCACTTT. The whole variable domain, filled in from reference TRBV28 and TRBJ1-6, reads DVKVTQSSRYLVKRTGEKVFLECVQDMDHENMFWYRQDPGLGLRLIYFSYDVKMKEKGDIPEGYSVSREKKERFSLILESASTNQTSMYLCASSPLTYNSPLHFGNGTRLTVT.

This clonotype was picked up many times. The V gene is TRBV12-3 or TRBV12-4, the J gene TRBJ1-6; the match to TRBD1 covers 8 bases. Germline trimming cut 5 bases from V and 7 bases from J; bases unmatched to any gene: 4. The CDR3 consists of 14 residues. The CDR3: CASSLQGGNSPLHF. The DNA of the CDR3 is TGTGCCAGCAGTCTACAGGGGGGGAATTCACCCCTCCACTTT.

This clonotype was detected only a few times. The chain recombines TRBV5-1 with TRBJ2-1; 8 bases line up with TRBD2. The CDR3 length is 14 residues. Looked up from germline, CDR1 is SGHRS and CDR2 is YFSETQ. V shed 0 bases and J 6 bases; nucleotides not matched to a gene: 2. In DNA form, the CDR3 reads TGCGCCAGCAGCTTGGTCGGGGGGGCCAATGAGCAGTTCTTC. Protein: CASSLVGGANEQFF.

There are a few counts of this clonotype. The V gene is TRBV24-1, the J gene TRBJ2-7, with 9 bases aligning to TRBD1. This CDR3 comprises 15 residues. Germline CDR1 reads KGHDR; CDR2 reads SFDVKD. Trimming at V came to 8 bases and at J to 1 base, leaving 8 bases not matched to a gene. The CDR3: CATTTPGQGSYEQYV. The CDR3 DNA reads TGTGCCACCACTACCCCGGGACAGGGTTCCTACGAGCAGTACGTC.

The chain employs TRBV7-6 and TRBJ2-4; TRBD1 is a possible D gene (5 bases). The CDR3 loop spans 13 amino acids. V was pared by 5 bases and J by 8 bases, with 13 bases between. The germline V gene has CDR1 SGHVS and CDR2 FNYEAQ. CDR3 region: CASSRSGRDIQYF. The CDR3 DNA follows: TGTGCCAGCAGCCGTTCGGGCAGGGACATTCAGTACTTC.